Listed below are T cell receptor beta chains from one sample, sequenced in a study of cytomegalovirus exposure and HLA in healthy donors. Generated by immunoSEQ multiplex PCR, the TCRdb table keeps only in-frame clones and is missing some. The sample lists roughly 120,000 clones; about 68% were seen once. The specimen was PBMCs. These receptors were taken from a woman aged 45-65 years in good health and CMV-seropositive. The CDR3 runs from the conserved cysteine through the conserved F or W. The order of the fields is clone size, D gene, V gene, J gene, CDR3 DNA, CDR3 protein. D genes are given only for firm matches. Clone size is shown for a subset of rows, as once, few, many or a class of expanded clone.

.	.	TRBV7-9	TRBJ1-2	TGTGCCAGCAGCTCACAGGACTATGGCTACACCTTC	CASSSQDYGYTF
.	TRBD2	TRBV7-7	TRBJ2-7	TGTGCCAGCAGCCCGGGGGGAGGGACCTCCTACGAGCAGTACTTC	CASSPGGGTSYEQYF
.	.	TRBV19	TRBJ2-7	TGTGCCAGTAGTACCCGGGGAGAGCAGTACTTC	CASSTRGEQYF
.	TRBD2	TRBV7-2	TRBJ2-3	TGTGCCAGCAGCCGGGGGAGGGCGGGAGGACCTAGCACAGATACGCAGTATTTT	CASSRGRAGGPSTDTQYF
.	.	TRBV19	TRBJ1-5	TGTGCCAGTAAGACCGGGACACAGCACAATCAGCCCCAGCATTTT	CASKTGTQHNQPQHF
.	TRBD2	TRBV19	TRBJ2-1	TGTGCCAGTAGTATAGCTGGAGCGGGGGACGGGCAGTTCTTC	CASSIAGAGDGQFF
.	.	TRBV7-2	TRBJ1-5	TGTGCCAGCAGCTTAGTTGGAGGAGTTAGCAATCAGCCCCAGCATTTT	CASSLVGGVSNQPQHF
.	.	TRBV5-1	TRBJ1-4	TGCGCCAGCAGCTTGGCCCACGGGGGTAGGGCTAATGAAAAACTGTTTTTT	CASSLAHGGRANEKLFF
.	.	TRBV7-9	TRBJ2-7	TGTGCCAGCAGCTACACGGGACTCCCGAGCTCCTACGAGCAGTACTTC	CASSYTGLPSSYEQYF
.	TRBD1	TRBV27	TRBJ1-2	TGTGCCAGCAGTCCCAGCGGACAGGCTAACTATGGCTACACCTTC	CASSPSGQANYGYTF
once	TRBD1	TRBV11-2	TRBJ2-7	TGTGCCAGCAGTCGTATCCCCGGGACAGTCTACGAGCAGTACTTC	CASSRIPGTVYEQYF
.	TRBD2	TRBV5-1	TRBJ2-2	TGCGCCAGCAGCCCGATGCTAGCGGGAGGGGTCGCCGGGGAGCTGTTTTTT	CASSPMLAGGVAGELFF
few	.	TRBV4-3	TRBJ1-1	TGCGCCAGCAGCCAAGAGGACTCAGAAGCTTTCTTT	CASSQEDSEAFF
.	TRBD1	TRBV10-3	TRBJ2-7	TGTGCCATCAGTCCGGGACAGGGTCTCTACGAGCAGTACTTC	CAISPGQGLYEQYF
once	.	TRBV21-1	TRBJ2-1	TGTGCCAGCAGCAAAGCGTGGGGGCCGAGGTTGAATGAGCAGTTCTTC	CASSKAWGPRLNEQFF
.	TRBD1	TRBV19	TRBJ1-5	TGTGCCAGTAGTCCCGACTCTGGGACAGGGAGTCAGCCCCAGCATTTT	CASSPDSGTGSQPQHF
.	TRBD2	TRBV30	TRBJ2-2	TGTGCCTGGATATCAAAAGGTAGCGGGGGGGAACGCACCGGGGAGCTGTTTTTT	CAWISKGSGGERTGELFF
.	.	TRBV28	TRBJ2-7	TGTGCCAGCAGTTTCCTCTCCAGGGAAGAGCAGTACTTC	CASSFLSREEQYF
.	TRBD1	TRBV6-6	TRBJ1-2	TGTGCCAGCAGGGGACAGACCCCAGATGGCTACACCTTC	CASRGQTPDGYTF
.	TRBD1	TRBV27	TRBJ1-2	TGTGCCAGCAGTTTAGCATATGGCCAGGGGGCTGGAGGCTACACCTTC	CASSLAYGQGAGGYTF
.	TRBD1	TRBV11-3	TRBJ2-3	TGTGCCAGCAGCTCTCGCAGGGGGTCTAACACAGATACGCAGTATTTT	CASSSRRGSNTDTQYF
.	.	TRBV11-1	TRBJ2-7	TGTGCCAGCAGCTTCGGGTTAGGCTACGAGCAGTACTTC	CASSFGLGYEQYF
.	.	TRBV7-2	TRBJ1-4	TGTGCCAGCAGCTCAACCGGACAGCCTCTGAATGAAAAACTGTTTTTT	CASSSTGQPLNEKLFF
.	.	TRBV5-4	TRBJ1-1	TGTGCCAGCAGCTCGGACATTAGTCCTGTACAGAACACTGAAGCTTTCTTT	CASSSDISPVQNTEAFF
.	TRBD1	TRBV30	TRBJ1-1	TGTGCCTGGAGTCCGACAGGGAGGCGCGAAGAAGCTTTCTTT	CAWSPTGRREEAFF
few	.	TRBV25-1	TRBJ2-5	TGTGCCAGCAGGCAGTGGGAGACCCAGTACTTC	CASRQWETQYF
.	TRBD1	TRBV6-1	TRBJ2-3	TGTGCCAGCACCCTCGGGACAGGCGGTGATACGCAGTATTTT	CASTLGTGGDTQYF
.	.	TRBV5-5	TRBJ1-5	TGTGCCAGCAGCCTCAGGGTAGATCAGCCCCAGCATTTT	CASSLRVDQPQHF
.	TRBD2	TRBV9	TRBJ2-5	TGTGCCAGCAGCGTAACCGGGACTAGCGGGATTCAAGAGACCCAGTACTTC	CASSVTGTSGIQETQYF
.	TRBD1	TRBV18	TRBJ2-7	TGTGCCAGCTCAGCCGGGACAGGGTATACCTACGAGCAGTACTTC	CASSAGTGYTYEQYF
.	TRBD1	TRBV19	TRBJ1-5	TGTGCCAGTACCGAAGACAGGGGCAATCAGCCCCAGCATTTT	CASTEDRGNQPQHF
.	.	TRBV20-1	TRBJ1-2	TGCAGTGCTGAGGGGGATAGAGGCTACACCTTC	CSAEGDRGYTF
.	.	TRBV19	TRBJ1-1	TGTGCCAGTAGTATTCTTTTTGAGGCGACTGAAGCTTTCTTT	CASSILFEATEAFF
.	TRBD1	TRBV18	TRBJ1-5	TGTGCCAGCTCACCTACGGGACAGGGCGCGGGTCAGCCCCAGCATTTT	CASSPTGQGAGQPQHF
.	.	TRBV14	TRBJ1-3	TGTGCCAGCAGCCAAAGATCCGGACAACCCTCTGGAAACACCATATATTTT	CASSQRSGQPSGNTIYF
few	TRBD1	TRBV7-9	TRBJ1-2	TGTGCCAGCAGCTCGACGACAGGGGGGTATGGCTACACCTTC	CASSSTTGGYGYTF
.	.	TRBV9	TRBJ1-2	TGTGCCAGCTCCTCCTCCTATGGCTACACCTTC	CASSSSYGYTF
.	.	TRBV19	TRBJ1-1	TGTGCCAGTAGTTGGCAGCGAACCATGAACACTGAAGCTTTCTTT	CASSWQRTMNTEAFF
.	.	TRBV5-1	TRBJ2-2	TGCGCCAGCAGTTCAATAACATCGGGGGAGCTGTTTTTT	CASSSITSGELFF
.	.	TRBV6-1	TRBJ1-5	TGTGCCAGCAGGCCCGGGAGTAGCAATCAGCCCCAGCATTTT	CASRPGSSNQPQHF
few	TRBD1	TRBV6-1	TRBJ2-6	TGTGCCAGCAGTGGACAGGGAACTGGGGCCAACGTCCTGACTTTC	CASSGQGTGANVLTF
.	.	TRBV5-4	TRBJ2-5	TGTGCCAGCAGCTGGCGGACAGATAAAGAGACCCAGTACTTC	CASSWRTDKETQYF
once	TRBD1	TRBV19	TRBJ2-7	TGTGCCAGTAGTATATACGGGACAGGGGTCTCCTACGAGCAGTACTTC	CASSIYGTGVSYEQYF
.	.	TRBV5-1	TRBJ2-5	TGCGCCAGCAGCTTGGTCGGGGAGACCCAGTACTTC	CASSLVGETQYF
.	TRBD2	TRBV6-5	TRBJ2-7	TGTGCCAGCAGTTACTCGGGGACTAGCGGGAGGCATAACTTC	CASSYSGTSGRHNF
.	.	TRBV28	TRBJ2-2	TGTGCCAGCAGTCCACCGGGTGGAGGCACCGGGGAGCTGTTTTTT	CASSPPGGGTGELFF
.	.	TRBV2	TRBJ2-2	TGTGCCAGCAGTGTAACAAGGAGTACCGGGGAGCTGTTTTTT	CASSVTRSTGELFF
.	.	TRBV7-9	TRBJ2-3	TGTGCCAGCAGCTTAGCGCCGGGAGAGCGTAATACGCAGTATTTT	CASSLAPGERNTQYF
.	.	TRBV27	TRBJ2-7	TGTGCCAGCAGTTTATCGACAGCTAGCTCCTACGAGCAGTACTTC	CASSLSTASSYEQYF
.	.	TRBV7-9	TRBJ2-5	TGTGCCAGCAGCTTACTTTTAGCGGAGCAAGAGACCCAGTACTTC	CASSLLLAEQETQYF
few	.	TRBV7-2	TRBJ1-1	TGTGCCAGCAGCCAGGGGCGGAGAGATGAAGCTTTCTTT	CASSQGRRDEAFF
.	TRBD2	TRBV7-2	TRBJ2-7	TGTGCCAGCAGCTTTTACGGGACTAGCGGGTTCACAGGGTCCTACGAGCAGTACTTC	CASSFYGTSGFTGSYEQYF
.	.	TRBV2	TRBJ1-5	TGTGCCAGCAAGGCAGGTTCGGGGAATCAGCCCCAGCATTTT	CASKAGSGNQPQHF
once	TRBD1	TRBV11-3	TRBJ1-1	TGTGCCAGCAGCTTAGCTGCCCCAGCAGGGGGTGGAGGAGCTGAAGCTTTCTTT	CASSLAAPAGGGGAEAFF
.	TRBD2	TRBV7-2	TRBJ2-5	TGTGCCAGCAGAAAAACTAGCGGTAAAGAGACCCAGTACTTC	CASRKTSGKETQYF
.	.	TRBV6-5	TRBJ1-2	TGTGCCAGCAGTTACTCCGGAGAGAACTATGGCTACACCTTC	CASSYSGENYGYTF
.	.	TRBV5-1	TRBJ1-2	TGCGCCAGCAGCTTGGCTACAGGGATGGGTGGCTACACCTTC	CASSLATGMGGYTF
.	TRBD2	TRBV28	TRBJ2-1	TGTGCCAGCAGTTTACGGGGGGGGCCCCCCTACAATGAGCAGTTCTTC	CASSLRGGPPYNEQFF
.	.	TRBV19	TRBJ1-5	TGTGCCAGTAGCCCCGAGCGCGGTCAGCCCCAGCATTTT	CASSPERGQPQHF
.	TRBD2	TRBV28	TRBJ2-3	TGTGCCAGCAGTTTACGACTAGCGGCAGATACGCAGTATTTT	CASSLRLAADTQYF